Described below is a single T cell receptor beta chain sequence and its context. What it binds is unknown. This entry belongs to a study of T-cell memory formation after mild COVID-19. General observations from the study: The finding that pre-infection memory included some responding clones suggested that cross-reactive memory joined. Day 37-peaking second-wave clones had unconfirmed SARS-CoV-2 specificity.

The CDR3 extends over 15 amino acids. V was cut by 0 bases and J by 2 bases, with 12 bases left in between. Germline CDR1 SGHRS, CDR2 YFSETQ. Using constant-segment primers, 5'RACE produced TCR alpha and TCR beta cDNA libraries carrying sample barcodes and UMIs. TCRdb reanalysed the 5' RACE reads using MiXCR and keeps one entry per CDR3 protein. This sample has just over 150,000 distinct CDR3 sequences; roughly 30% occur once, and the top ten carry around 12%. The sequenced sample consisted of PBMCs or a T cell subset sorted from them (not recorded which). The TCR was taken from an adult woman who had mild COVID-19 (a few samples of this study predate the infection). Cell type and time point are not known. The rearrangement uses TRBV5-1 and TRBJ2-7; D tentatively reads TRBD1 or TRBD2 (6 bases each). The CDR3 region has the DNA TGCGCCAGCAGCTTGGTGGGGGGACACCCCTACGAGCAGTACTTC. Translated, it gives CASSLVGGHPYEQYF.